This TCR beta chain was recorded in a study of tumor and adjacent non-tumor tissue in lung cancer (dated by TCRdb to 2016 to 2019). Study-wide context: By cancer type, the cohort comprised approximately 12 adenocarcinoma patients, a couple of squamous cell carcinoma patients and 1 small cell lung cancer patient. The 15 enrolled patients, of whom some ten were men and 5 were women, were aged 31 to 76 years and were diagnosed with TNM stage I to III disease. Sequencing produced 130 million or so productive TCRbeta reads in total, an average of approximately 4 million reads per sample. The study compared bulk TCRbeta repertoires between lung tumor tissue and matched distant non-tumor lung tissue from around 16 lung cancer patients. A few dozen paired specimens, one tumor and one normal lung sample per patient, were profiled by TCRbeta CDR3 sequencing.

Broad study findings and their caveats: TCR diversity was significantly higher in younger patients, and higher tumor TCR diversity was associated with shorter overall and disease-free survival. The cohort had only roughly 14 patients, and the authors noted that larger samples and more detailed clinical data are needed. Neither the sequencing platform nor unique molecular identifiers are named or mentioned anywhere in the methods. Peripheral blood was not sequenced, so blood TCRbeta repertoires in these lung cancer patients were not examined. TCR diversity (inverse Simpson) was significantly higher in tumor than in normal lung tissue (about 400 vs 180, P = 0.0075, Mann-Whitney U test). The top 100 clones accounted for a significantly larger cumulative portion of the repertoire in normal lung than in tumor tissue.

Comment on this clonotype: Its binding antigen is unknown. The junction departs from germline at one end; a sequencing error may be responsible.

From the cysteine up to the phenylalanine, the CDR3 has a length of 11 residues. The retained sequence is limited to the CDR3, 33 bases, with the frame set at the first base. Based on the germline V gene (reference sequence), the CDR1 and CDR2 sequences are SGHKS and YYEKEE. RNA was isolated from bulk, unsorted tissue, and RNA quality was assessed with a NanoDrop ND-1000 and an Agilent 2100. The normal lung samples consisted of distant non-tumor tissue collected more than 3 cm from the tumor edge. Donors were newly diagnosed lung cancer patients admitted for thoracic surgery in China between August and November 2014, without prior chemotherapy. Patients with previous radiotherapy or chemotherapy, or with another concurrent cancer, were excluded from the study. Pieces of surgical tissue measuring 1-2 cm3 were kept in RNAlater solution and held at -80 degrees C until needed. Receptor libraries were prepared by multiplex PCR. The data were produced on an Illumina HiSeq 2500. Following protocols modified from ARM-PCR, the researchers constructed TCRbeta libraries through three rounds of nested PCR with primers (Table S4). Before sequencing, PCR products of 200-500 bp were cut from the gel and purified using the QIAquick gel extraction kit. The original pipeline was this. Reads were cleaned with Trimmomatic, merged with FLASH into complete CDR3 sequences, and assigned to V(D)J germline segments with MiTCR. VDJtools was used to compute clonal diversity as the inverse Simpson's index. In-frame sequences lacking a premature stop codon were counted as productive reads. TCRdb took the public reads, trimmed them with fastp at Q25, ran MiXCR for clone calling and kept in-frame beta chains. Each entry merges the rows of one CDR3 protein and shows their most common DNA and genes. TCRdb's processing, not the study's, gives the V and J calls here. The sample contains 90,000 to 120,000 distinct CDR3 sequences, 65% of them found a single time. Clones ranked in the top ten supply roughly 20% of the sample.

The chain is assembled from TRBV5-5 and TRBJ2-7; the D gene is not confidently resolved. The sequence came from a man in his thirties or forties with non-small cell lung cancer. Sequenced input: distant non-tumor lung tissue. Here the CDR3 is given as CVSSFGHEQYF. Read as DNA, the sequence is TGTGTCAGCAGCTTCGGTCACGAGCAGTACTTC.